This entry lists 3 T cell receptor beta chains sequenced from one sample in a study of technical replicates of blood from a few donors. Clones were sequenced by immunoSEQ multiplex PCR, and TCRdb holds only the in-frame ones, with some missing. Of 77,000 or so clones listed, roughly 92% are singletons. The sequenced sample consisted of T cells isolated from PBMCs. The receptors here all came from a human donor in good health.

The chain employs TRBV5-6 and TRBJ2-1; 9 bases match TRBD2. CDR1 is SGHDT, CDR2 YYEEEE, per germline. CDR3 size: 16 residues. Trimming took 6 bases from V and 4 from J; bases not matched to a gene: 11. The CDR3 DNA reads as TGTGCCAGCATCATATTCGGGCGGGAGGGTTACAATGAGCAGTTCTTC. It encodes CASIIFGREGYNEQFF.

The CDR3 sequence: CASSPDSDGANVLTF. DNA of the CDR3: TGTGCCAGCAGCCCCGACAGTGACGGGGCCAACGTCCTGACTTTC. The V call is TRBV14, the J call TRBJ2-6; the D gene is possibly TRBD1 (5 bases). The V end lost 4 bases, the J end lost 4 bases, and 11 bases lay between the germline ends. The CDR3 consists of 15 residues. CDR1 and CDR2 from the germline V gene are SGHDN and FVKESK.

This chain links TRBV7-9 with TRBJ2-5; 8 bases align to TRBD1. Germline V lookup: CDR1 SEHNR, CDR2 FQNEAQ (reference sequence). The CDR3 has 13 amino acids. V lost 5 bases to trimming and J lost 3 bases; unmatched junction nucleotides: 2. The CDR3 sequence is CASSADREETQYF. CDR3 DNA sequence: TGTGCCAGCAGCGCGGACAGGGAAGAGACCCAGTACTTC.